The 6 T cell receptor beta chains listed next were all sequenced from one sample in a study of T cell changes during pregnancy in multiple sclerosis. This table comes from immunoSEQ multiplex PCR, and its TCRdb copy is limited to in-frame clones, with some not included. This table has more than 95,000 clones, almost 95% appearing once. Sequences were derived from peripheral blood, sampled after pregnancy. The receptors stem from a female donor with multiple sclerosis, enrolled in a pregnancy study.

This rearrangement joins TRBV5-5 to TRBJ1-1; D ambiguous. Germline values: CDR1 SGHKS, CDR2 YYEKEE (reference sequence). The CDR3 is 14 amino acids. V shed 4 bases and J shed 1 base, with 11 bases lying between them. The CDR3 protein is CASSPVRRNTEAFF. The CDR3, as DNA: TGTGCCAGCAGCCCTGTGCGGAGGAACACTGAAGCTTTCTTT.

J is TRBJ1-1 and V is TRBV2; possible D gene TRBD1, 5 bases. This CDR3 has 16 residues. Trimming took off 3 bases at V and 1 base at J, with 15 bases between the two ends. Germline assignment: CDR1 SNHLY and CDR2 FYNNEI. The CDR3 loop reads CASSDKGAPGNTEAFF. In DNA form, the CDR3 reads TGTGCCAGCAGTGATAAAGGGGCCCCGGGGAACACTGAAGCTTTCTTT. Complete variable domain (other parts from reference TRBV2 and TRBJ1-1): EPEVTQTPSHQVTQMGQEVILRCVPISNHLYFYWYRQILGQKVEFLVSFYNNEISEKSEIFDDQFSVERPDGSNFTLKIRSTKLEDSAMYFCASSDKGAPGNTEAFFGQGTRLTVV.

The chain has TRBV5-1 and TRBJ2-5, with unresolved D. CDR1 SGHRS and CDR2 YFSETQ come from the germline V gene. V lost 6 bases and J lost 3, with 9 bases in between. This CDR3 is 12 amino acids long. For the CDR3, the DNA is TGCGCCAGCACGCAGGAAAAAGAGACCCAGTACTTC. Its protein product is CASTQEKETQYF. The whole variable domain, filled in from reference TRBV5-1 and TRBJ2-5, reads KAGVTQTPRYLIKTRGQQVTLSCSPISGHRSVSWYQQTPGQGLQFLFEYFSETQRNKGNFPGRFSGRQFSNSRSEMNVSTLELGDSALYLCASTQEKETQYFGPGTRLLVL.

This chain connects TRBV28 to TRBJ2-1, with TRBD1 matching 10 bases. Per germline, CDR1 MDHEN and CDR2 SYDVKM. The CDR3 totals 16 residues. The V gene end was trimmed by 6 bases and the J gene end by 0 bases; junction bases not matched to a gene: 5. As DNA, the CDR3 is TGTGCCAGCAGATCAAGACAGGGGGCCTCCTACAATGAGCAGTTCTTC. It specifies CASRSRQGASYNEQFF.

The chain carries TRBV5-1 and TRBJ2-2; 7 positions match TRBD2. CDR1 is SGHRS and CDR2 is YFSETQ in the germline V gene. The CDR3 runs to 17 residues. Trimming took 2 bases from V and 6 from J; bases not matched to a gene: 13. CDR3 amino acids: CASSLRLWRESAGELFF. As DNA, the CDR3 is TGCGCCAGCAGCTTACGCTTGTGGCGGGAGTCGGCCGGGGAGCTGTTTTTT.

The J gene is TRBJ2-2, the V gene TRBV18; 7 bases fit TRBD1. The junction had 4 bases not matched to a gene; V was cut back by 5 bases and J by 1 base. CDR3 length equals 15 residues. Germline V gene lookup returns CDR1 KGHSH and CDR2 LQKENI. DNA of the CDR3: TGTGCCAGCTCATCGGGACAGCTGAACACCGGGGAGCTGTTTTTT. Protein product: CASSSGQLNTGELFF.